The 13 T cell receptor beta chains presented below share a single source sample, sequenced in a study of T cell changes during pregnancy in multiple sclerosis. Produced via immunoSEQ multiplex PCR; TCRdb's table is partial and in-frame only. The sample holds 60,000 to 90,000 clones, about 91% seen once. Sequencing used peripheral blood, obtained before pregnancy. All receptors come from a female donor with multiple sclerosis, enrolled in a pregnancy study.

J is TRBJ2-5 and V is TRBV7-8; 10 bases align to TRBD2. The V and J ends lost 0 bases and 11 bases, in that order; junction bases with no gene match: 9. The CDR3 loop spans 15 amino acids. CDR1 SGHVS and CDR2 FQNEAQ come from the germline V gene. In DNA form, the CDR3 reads TGTGCCAGCAGCTTAGCGCGTAGCGGGGGGACATCACAGTACTTC. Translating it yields CASSLARSGGTSQYF.

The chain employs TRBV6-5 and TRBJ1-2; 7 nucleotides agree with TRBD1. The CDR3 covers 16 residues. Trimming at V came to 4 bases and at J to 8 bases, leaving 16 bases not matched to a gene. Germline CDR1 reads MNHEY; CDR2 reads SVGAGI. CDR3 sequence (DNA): TGTGCCAGCAGTTTCCAGGGGGTGAGGATACATGACGGCTACACCTTC. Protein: CASSFQGVRIHDGYTF.

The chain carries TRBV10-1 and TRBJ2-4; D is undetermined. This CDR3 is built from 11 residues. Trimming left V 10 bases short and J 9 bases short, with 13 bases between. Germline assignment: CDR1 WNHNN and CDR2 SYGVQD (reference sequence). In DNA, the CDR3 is TGCGCCATTCAGACCCGGGTCATTCAGTACTTC. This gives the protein CAIQTRVIQYF.

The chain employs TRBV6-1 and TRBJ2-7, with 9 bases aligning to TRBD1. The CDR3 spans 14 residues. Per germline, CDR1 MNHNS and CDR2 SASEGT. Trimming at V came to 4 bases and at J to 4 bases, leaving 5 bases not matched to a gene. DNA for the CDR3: TGTGCCAGCAGTGGGGACAGGGAACCATACGAGCAGTACTTC. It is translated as CASSGDREPYEQYF.

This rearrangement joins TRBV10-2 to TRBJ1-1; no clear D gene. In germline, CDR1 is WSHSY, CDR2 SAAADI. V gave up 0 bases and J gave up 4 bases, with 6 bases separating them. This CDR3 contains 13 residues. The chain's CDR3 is CASSESTGTEAFF. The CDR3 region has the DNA TGCGCCAGCAGTGAGTCAACGGGCACTGAAGCTTTCTTT.

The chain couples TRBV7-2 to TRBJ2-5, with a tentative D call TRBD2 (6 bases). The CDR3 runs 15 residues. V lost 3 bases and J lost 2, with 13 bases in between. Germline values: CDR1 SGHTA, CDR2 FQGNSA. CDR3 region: CASSLDGGSQETQYF. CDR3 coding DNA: TGTGCCAGCAGCTTGGACGGAGGGTCACAAGAGACCCAGTACTTC.

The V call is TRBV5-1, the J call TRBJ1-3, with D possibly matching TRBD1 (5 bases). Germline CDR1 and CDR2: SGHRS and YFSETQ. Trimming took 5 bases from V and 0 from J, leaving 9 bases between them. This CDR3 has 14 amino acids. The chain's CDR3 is CASRQQVSGNTIYF. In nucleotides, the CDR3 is TGCGCCAGCAGACAACAGGTCTCTGGAAACACCATATATTTT.

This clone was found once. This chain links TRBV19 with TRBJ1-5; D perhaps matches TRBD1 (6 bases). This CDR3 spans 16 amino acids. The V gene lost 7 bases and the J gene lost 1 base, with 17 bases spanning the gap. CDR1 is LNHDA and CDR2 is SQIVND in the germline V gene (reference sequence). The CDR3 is CASTSGVARSNQPQHF. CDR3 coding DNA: TGTGCCAGTACCTCAGGGGTGGCCCGCAGCAATCAGCCCCAGCATTTT.

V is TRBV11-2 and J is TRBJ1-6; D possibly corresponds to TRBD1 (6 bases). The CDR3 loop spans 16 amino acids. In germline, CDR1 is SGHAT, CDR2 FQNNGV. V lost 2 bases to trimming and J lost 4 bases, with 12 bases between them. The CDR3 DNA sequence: TGTGCCAGCAGCTTAAATTACAGGGTGTATAATTCACCCCTCCACTTT. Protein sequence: CASSLNYRVYNSPLHF.

CDR3 amino acids: CASSPRRGGDYGYTF. As DNA, the CDR3 is TGTGCCAGCAGTCCCAGAAGAGGTGGCGACTATGGCTACACCTTC. The chain carries TRBV27 and TRBJ1-2; D unresolved. Germline V gene sequence: CDR1 MNHEY, CDR2 SMNVEV (reference sequence). The CDR3 sequence is 15 residues long. V was cut by 5 bases and J by 3 bases, with 16 bases left in between.

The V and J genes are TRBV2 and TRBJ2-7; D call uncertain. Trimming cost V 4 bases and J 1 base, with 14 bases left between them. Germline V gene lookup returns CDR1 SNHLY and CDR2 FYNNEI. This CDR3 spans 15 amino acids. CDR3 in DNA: TGTGCCAGCAGTGTGGAACAGCTTATTTCCTACGAGCAGTACTTC. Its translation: CASSVEQLISYEQYF.

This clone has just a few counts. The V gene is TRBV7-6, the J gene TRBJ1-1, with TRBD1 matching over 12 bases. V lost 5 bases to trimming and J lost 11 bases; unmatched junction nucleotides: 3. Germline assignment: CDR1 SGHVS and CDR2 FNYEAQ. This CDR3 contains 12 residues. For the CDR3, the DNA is TGTGCCAGCAGCGGGACAGGGGGCTCTGCTTTCTTT. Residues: CASSGTGGSAFF.

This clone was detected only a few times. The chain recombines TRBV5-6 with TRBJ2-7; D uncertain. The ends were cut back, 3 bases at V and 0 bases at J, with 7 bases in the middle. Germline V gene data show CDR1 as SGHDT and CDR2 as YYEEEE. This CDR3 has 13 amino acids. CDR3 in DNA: TGTGCCAGCAGCTCCATGAGCTCCTACGAGCAGTACTTC. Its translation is CASSSMSSYEQYF.